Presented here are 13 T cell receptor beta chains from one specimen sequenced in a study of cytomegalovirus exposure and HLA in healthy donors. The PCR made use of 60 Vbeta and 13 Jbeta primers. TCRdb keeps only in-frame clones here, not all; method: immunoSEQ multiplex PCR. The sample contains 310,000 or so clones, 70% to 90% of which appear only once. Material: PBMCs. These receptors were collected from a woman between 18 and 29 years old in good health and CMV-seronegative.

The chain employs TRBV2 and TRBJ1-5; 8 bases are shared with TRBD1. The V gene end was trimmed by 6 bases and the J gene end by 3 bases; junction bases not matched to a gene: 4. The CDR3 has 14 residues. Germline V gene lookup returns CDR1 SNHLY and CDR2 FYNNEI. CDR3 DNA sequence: TGTGCCAGCAGGGAACAGGGGGTCAATCAGCCCCAGCATTTT. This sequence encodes CASREQGVNQPQHF.

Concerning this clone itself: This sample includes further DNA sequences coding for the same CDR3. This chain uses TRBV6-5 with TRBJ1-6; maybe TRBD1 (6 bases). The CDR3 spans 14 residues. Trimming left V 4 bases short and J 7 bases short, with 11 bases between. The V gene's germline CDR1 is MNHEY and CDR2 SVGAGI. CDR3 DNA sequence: TGTGCCAGCAGTTTACAGGGATTCAATTCACCCCTCCACTTT. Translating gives CASSLQGFNSPLHF.

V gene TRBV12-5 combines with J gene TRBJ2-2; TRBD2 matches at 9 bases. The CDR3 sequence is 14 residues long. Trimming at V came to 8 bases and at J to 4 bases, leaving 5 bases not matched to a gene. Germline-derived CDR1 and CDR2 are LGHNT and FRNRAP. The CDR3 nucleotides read TGTGCTAGTAGGGCGGGGGGGCCCACCGGGGAGCTGTTTTTT. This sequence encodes CASRAGGPTGELFF.

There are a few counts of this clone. CDR3: CASSLSALSGYYGYTF. CDR3 in DNA: TGCGCCAGCAGCTTGTCGGCGCTATCAGGGTACTATGGCTACACCTTC. The chain couples TRBV5-1 to TRBJ1-2; perhaps TRBD1 as D (5 bases). Germline V lookup: CDR1 SGHRS, CDR2 YFSETQ. The CDR3 extends over 16 amino acids. Trimming removed 1 base from V and 3 bases from J, with 16 bases in between. Full variable domain (rest looked up from reference TRBV5-1 and TRBJ1-2): KAGVTQTPRYLIKTRGQQVTLSCSPISGHRSVSWYQQTPGQGLQFLFEYFSETQRNKGNFPGRFSGRQFSNSRSEMNVSTLELGDSALYLCASSLSALSGYYGYTFGSGTRLTVV.

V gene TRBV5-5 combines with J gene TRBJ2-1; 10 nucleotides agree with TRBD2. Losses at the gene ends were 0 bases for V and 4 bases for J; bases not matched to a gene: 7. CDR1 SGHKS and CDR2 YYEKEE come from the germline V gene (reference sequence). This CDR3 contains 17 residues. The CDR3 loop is CASSLVIGTSAYNEQFF. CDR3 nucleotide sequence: TGTGCCAGCAGCTTGGTGATTGGGACTAGCGCGTACAATGAGCAGTTCTTC.

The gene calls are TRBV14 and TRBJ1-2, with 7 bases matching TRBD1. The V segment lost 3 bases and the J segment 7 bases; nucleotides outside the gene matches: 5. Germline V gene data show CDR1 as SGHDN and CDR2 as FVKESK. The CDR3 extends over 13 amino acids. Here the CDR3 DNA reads TGTGCCAGCAGCCACGGGACAGATCGTGGCTACACCTTC. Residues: CASSHGTDRGYTF.

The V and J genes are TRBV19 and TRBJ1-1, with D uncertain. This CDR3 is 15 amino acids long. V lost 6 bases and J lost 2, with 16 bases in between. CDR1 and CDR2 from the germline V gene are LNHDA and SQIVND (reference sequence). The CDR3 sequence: CASRSRLDFNTEAFF. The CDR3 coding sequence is TGTGCCAGTAGGTCTCGGTTGGACTTTAACACTGAAGCTTTCTTT. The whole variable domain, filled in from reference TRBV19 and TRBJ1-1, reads DGGITQSPKYLFRKEGQNVTLSCEQNLNHDAMYWYRQDPGQGLRLIYYSQIVNDFQKGDIAEGYSVSREKKESFPLTVTSAQKNPTAFYLCASRSRLDFNTEAFFGQGTRLTVV.

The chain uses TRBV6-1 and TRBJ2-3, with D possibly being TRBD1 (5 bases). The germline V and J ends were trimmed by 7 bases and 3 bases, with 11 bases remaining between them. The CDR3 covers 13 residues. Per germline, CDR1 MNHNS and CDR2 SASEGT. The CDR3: CASTLGDTDTQYF. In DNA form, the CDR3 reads TGTGCCAGCACATTAGGGGATACAGATACGCAGTATTTT.

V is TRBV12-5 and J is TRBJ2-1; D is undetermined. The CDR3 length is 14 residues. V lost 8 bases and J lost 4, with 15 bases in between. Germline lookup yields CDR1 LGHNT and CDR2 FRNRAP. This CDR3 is CASPGILSYNEQFF. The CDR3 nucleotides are TGTGCTAGTCCAGGCATCCTATCTTACAATGAGCAGTTCTTC.

CDR3 DNA sequence: TGCGCCAGCAGCTCACGCCCGGGGAACACTGAAGCTTTCTTT. Protein sequence: CASSSRPGNTEAFF. V gene TRBV5-1 combines with J gene TRBJ1-1; unclear D gene. V lost 3 bases to trimming and J lost 1 base, with 10 bases between them. Germline CDR1 SGHRS, CDR2 YFSETQ. The CDR3 totals 14 residues.

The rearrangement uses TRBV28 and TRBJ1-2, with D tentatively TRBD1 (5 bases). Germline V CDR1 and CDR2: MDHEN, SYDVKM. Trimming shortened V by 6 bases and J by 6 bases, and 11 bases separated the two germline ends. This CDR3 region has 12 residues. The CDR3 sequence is CASRFQGNGYTF. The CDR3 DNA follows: TGTGCCAGCAGGTTCCAGGGTAATGGCTACACCTTC.

This chain's CDR3 is CASGTGQVRREQYF. In nucleotides, the CDR3 is TGTGCCAGCGGAACGGGACAGGTCAGACGGGAGCAGTACTTC. The chain carries TRBV6-5 and TRBJ2-7; 8 nucleotides line up with TRBD1. Germline V gene data show CDR1 as MNHEY and CDR2 as SVGAGI. The trim removed 8 bases at V and 7 bases at J, leaving 13 bases unmatched. The CDR3 covers 14 residues.

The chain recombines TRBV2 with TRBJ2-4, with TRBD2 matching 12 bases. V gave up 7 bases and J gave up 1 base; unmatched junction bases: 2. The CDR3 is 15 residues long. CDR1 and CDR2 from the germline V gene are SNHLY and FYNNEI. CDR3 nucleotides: TGTGCCAGCACGACTAGCGGGGGTGCCAAAAACATTCAGTACTTC. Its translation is CASTTSGGAKNIQYF.